The T cell receptor beta chain under discussion was sequenced for a study of blood T cell repertoires in COVID-19. The CDR3 totals 11 residues. V lost 0 bases to trimming and J lost 10 bases; unmatched junction nucleotides: 1. Germline assignment: CDR1 GTSNPN and CDR2 SVGIG (reference sequence). Authors' data handling: From reference gene primer amplification, estimates of nucleated cell counts were derived. Clones were read by immunoSEQ multiplex PCR, and TCRdb kept only the in-frame ones, dropping some. D and trimming were read from the DNA, whereas the V and J calls and clone size are those reported in that table. The sample carries 120,000 or so clones, about four fifths recorded once.

The sequencing input was peripheral blood. The chain is built from TRBV30 and TRBJ2-7; 9 bases map to TRBD2. The origin of this receptor is a man younger than 45 with COVID-19, enrolled during active disease. This CDR3 is CAWSVLAGQYF. CDR3 nucleotide sequence: TGTGCCTGGAGTGTACTAGCGGGTCAGTACTTC.